A single sample gave rise to the 21 T cell receptor beta chains below, sequenced in a study of T-cell reconstitution after alpha-beta-depleted transplantation in children. Library preparation (for TCRbeta) was performed with unique molecular identifiers. MiXCR was run by TCRdb on the PCR reads, yielding one entry per CDR3 protein. The sample has some 440,000 distinct CDR3 sequences, 15% to 20% seen once; the top ten hold roughly 29%. Sequenced material: PBMCs, mostly from graft donor cells, taken 360 days after TCRalphabeta/CD19-depleted stem cell transplant. These receptor sequences come from a boy in the first two years of life who had a stem cell transplant for Wiskott-Aldrich syndrome, so the T cells may come from the graft donor.

Details on this clonotype: At one end the junction does not follow the germline gene, possibly because of a read error. The chain has TRBV15 and TRBJ2-4; the D is unclear. There are 16 residues in the CDR3. Per the germline V gene, CDR1 is LNHNV and CDR2 is YYDKDF (reference sequence). CDR3 DNA: TGTGCCGCCAGCAGAGATCCCCCCACAAGTGGAAACATTCAGTACTTC. It encodes CAASRDPPTSGNIQYF.

This sequence joins TRBV12-3 or TRBV12-4 and TRBJ2-5, with 8 bases aligning to TRBD1. V dropped 3 bases and J dropped 4; count of bases not matched to a gene: 7. This CDR3 is built from 15 residues. The CDR3 reads CASSFDRGGLETQYF. The CDR3 bases are TGTGCCAGCAGTTTCGACAGGGGTGGACTAGAGACCCAGTACTTC.

This clonotype was counted between two and nine times. J is TRBJ1-2 and V is TRBV7-9, with 7 bases matching TRBD1. V shed 5 bases, J shed 0 bases, and the junction held 3 bases outside the gene matches. The CDR3 has 14 residues. CDR1 and CDR2 from the germline V gene are SEHNR and FQNEAQ (reference sequence). The CDR3 spells CASSAGTANYGYTF. CDR3 DNA sequence: TGTGCCAGCAGCGCCGGGACAGCTAACTATGGCTACACCTTC.

This sequence joins TRBV7-8 and TRBJ2-2; D may be TRBD2 (6 bases). V was shortened by 5 bases and J by 0 bases, with 19 bases between the two germline ends. CDR3 length: 18 residues. Germline-derived CDR1 and CDR2 are SGHVS and FQNEAQ. CDR3 sequence: CASSPFRTIPANTGELFF. CDR3 sequence (DNA): TGTGCCAGCAGCCCCTTCCGGACTATACCCGCGAACACCGGGGAGCTGTTTTTT.

This clonotype was detected a few times. The chain recombines TRBV5-1 with TRBJ2-6, with 7 bases that match TRBD1. The CDR3 consists of 19 residues. Germline CDR1 is SGHRS and CDR2 is YFSETQ. The V and J ends lost 6 bases and 3 bases, in that order; junction bases with no gene match: 18. CDR3: CASTRHPTGKSGGANVLTF. CDR3 sequence (DNA): TGCGCCAGCACCCGACACCCGACAGGGAAATCAGGTGGGGCCAACGTCCTGACTTTC.

V and J are TRBV30 and TRBJ2-6; TRBD1 matches at 7 bases. This CDR3 spans 16 amino acids. The V gene end was trimmed by 0 bases and the J gene end by 0 bases; junction bases not matched to a gene: 2. CDR1 GTSNPN and CDR2 SVGIG come from the germline V gene (reference sequence). The CDR3 region is CAWSVGQASGANVLTF. The CDR3 bases are TGTGCCTGGAGTGTAGGACAGGCCTCTGGGGCCAACGTCCTGACTTTC.

This clonotype has more than one count but fewer than ten. CDR3 residues: CASSQVPPGQYSYEQYF. DNA for the CDR3: TGTGCCAGCAGCCAAGTCCCTCCGGGACAGTACTCCTACGAGCAGTACTTC. V and J are TRBV4-2 and TRBJ2-7; TRBD1 aligns across 7 bases. The CDR3 covers 17 residues. Germline CDR1 is LGHNA and CDR2 is YNFKEQ. V gave up 1 base and J gave up 0 bases; unmatched junction bases: 9.

This clonotype was seen only a few times. The chain uses TRBV5-1 and TRBJ2-5; TRBD1 matches 7 bases. The CDR3 has 14 residues. Trimming removed 1 base from V and 2 bases from J; junction bases left unmatched: 2. Germline V gene lookup returns CDR1 SGHRS and CDR2 YFSETQ. The CDR3 DNA follows: TGCGCCAGCAGCTTGATGGGACAGCAAGAGACCCAGTACTTC. It codes for CASSLMGQQETQYF.

This clonotype was counted a few times. The chain is built from TRBV20-1 and TRBJ2-7; D is unresolved. There are 11 residues in the CDR3. Germline loops: CDR1 DFQATT, CDR2 SNEGSKA (reference sequence). V lost 4 bases and J lost 4, with 8 bases in between. CDR3 residues: CSANLEYEQYF. DNA for the CDR3: TGCAGTGCTAACTTGGAATACGAGCAGTACTTC.

This clonotype was seen only a few times. J is TRBJ1-6 and V is TRBV5-1; TRBD1 aligns across 8 bases. Germline V gene sequence: CDR1 SGHRS, CDR2 YFSETQ. The CDR3 extends over 14 amino acids. The J segment lost 7 bases and the V segment lost 3 bases, leaving 3 bases of the junction unmatched. The CDR3 coding sequence is TGCGCCAGCAGCTGGGGACAGGAGAATTCACCCCTCCACTTT. Translated: CASSWGQENSPLHF.

This clonotype was seen only a few times. The J gene is TRBJ2-7, the V gene TRBV5-1; possibly TRBD2 for D (6 bases). Germline CDR1 and CDR2: SGHRS and YFSETQ. The CDR3 is 16 residues long. The V end was cut by 4 bases, the J end by 0 bases, with 17 bases between. The CDR3 bases are TGCGCCAGCAGCCCCCATACATTCGGGAGCTCCTACGAGCAGTACTTC. It translates to CASSPHTFGSSYEQYF.

This sequence joins TRBV12-3 or TRBV12-4 and TRBJ2-7, with D perhaps matching TRBD1 or TRBD2 (5 bases each). The CDR3 length is 15 residues. V was pared by 6 bases and J by 0 bases, with 15 bases between. CDR3 in amino acids: CASRRDGGNSYEQYF. The CDR3, as DNA: TGTGCCAGCAGACGGGATGGGGGTAACTCCTACGAGCAGTACTTC.

The rearrangement links TRBV28 to TRBJ2-7; 8 bases fit TRBD1. The CDR3 runs 15 residues. V lost 2 bases, J lost 6 bases, and 9 bases stayed unmatched. CDR1 and CDR2 from the germline V gene are MDHEN and SYDVKM. CDR3 sequence (DNA): TGTGCCAGCAGTTTACCCGGGACAGGTACCCGCGAGCAGTACTTC. It yields the protein CASSLPGTGTREQYF.

This sequence joins TRBV6-5 and TRBJ2-7; TRBD2 agrees at 8 bases. CDR1 MNHEY and CDR2 SVGAGI come from the germline V gene. The length of the CDR3 is 14 residues. The ends lost 3 bases at V and 2 bases at J; junction bases unmatched: 3. This CDR3 reads CASSYQAGAYEQYF. The DNA for the CDR3 is TGTGCCAGCAGTTATCAAGCGGGAGCCTACGAGCAGTACTTC.

The J gene is TRBJ2-7, the V gene TRBV28; 12 bases agree with TRBD2. The CDR3 runs to 19 residues. Germline CDR1 reads MDHEN; CDR2 reads SYDVKM. Germline trimming cut 1 base from V and 3 bases from J; bases unmatched to any gene: 13. DNA for the CDR3: TGTGCCAGCAGTTTATTGCCCGGACTAGCGGGGCCTTTAATCTACGAGCAGTACTTC. Its protein is CASSLLPGLAGPLIYEQYF.

This clonotype was observed once. This chain uses TRBV11-3 with TRBJ2-5; the match to TRBD2 covers 12 bases. Germline V gene data show CDR1 as SGHNT and CDR2 as YENEEA. CDR3 length: 17 residues. V trimming: 0 bases; J trimming: 2 bases; junction bases outside the gene matches: 4. The CDR3, as DNA: TGTGCCAGCAGCTTAGAACCGCTAGCGGGGGGGCAAGAGACCCAGTACTTC. Encoded protein: CASSLEPLAGGQETQYF.

This clonotype showed up just a few times. This sequence joins TRBV9 and TRBJ2-1, with 10 bases fitting TRBD2. J was trimmed by 6 bases and V by 4 bases; bases with no gene match: 4. This CDR3 spans 14 amino acids. Germline assignment: CDR1 SGDLS and CDR2 YYNGEE. In DNA form, the CDR3 reads TGTGCCAGCAGCCGAAGACTAGCGGGCAATGAGCAGTTCTTC. Its translation: CASSRRLAGNEQFF.

This sequence joins TRBV5-1 and TRBJ2-1; D call uncertain. Germline values: CDR1 SGHRS, CDR2 YFSETQ. The CDR3 sequence is 15 residues long. V shed 4 bases and J shed 3 bases, with 14 bases lying between them. CDR3 sequence reads: CASSVGRTYYNEQFF. As DNA, the CDR3 is TGCGCCAGCAGCGTCGGACGGACCTACTACAATGAGCAGTTCTTC. Full variable domain (remainder filled in from reference TRBV5-1 and TRBJ2-1): KAGVTQTPRYLIKTRGQQVTLSCSPISGHRSVSWYQQTPGQGLQFLFEYFSETQRNKGNFPGRFSGRQFSNSRSEMNVSTLELGDSALYLCASSVGRTYYNEQFFGPGTRLTVL.

This rearrangement joins TRBV29-1 to TRBJ2-1, with TRBD2 matching over 7 bases. V was clipped by 7 bases and J by 5 bases; unmatched bases: 11. CDR3 length equals 14 residues. In germline, CDR1 is SQVTM, CDR2 ANQGSEA. The CDR3 DNA reads as TGCAGCGGAGAGCGGGGAGTAGCCCACAATGAGCAGTTCTTC. Encoded protein: CSGERGVAHNEQFF.

This clonotype was detected a few times. This chain uses TRBV10-3 with TRBJ1-2; TRBD1 agrees at 8 bases. The germline gives CDR1 ENHRY, CDR2 SYGVKD. The CDR3 runs to 16 residues. Unmatched junction bases numbered 7, after V lost 4 bases and J lost 0 bases. CDR3 bases: TGTGCCATCAGTGGGGGGACAGGAAGTACTAACTATGGCTACACCTTC. Translation gives CAISGGTGSTNYGYTF.

The V and J genes are TRBV7-8 and TRBJ2-1; maybe TRBD2 (6 bases). The V gene lost 3 bases and the J gene lost 6 bases, with 21 bases spanning the gap. Germline V gene sequence: CDR1 SGHVS, CDR2 FQNEAQ. The CDR3 spans 17 residues. The CDR3 DNA sequence: TGTGCCAGCAGCTTCAAGCGGGCCAGAGGGGCATCCAATGAGCAGTTCTTC. This translates into CASSFKRARGASNEQFF.